This T cell receptor (beta chain) was found in a study of spatial heterogeneity in lung cancer (dated by TCRdb to between 2019 and 2020). Context from the whole study: More beta-chain than alpha-chain transcripts were consistently detected, likely reflecting higher beta-chain transcript abundance. At surgery, some 200 tumor regions, roughly 63 matched nontumor lung samples and 56 PBMC samples were TCR-sequenced for both alpha and beta chains. A strong correlation was found between TCR transcript counts in tumor regions and a T cell transcriptional module score from matched bulk RNA-seq. Nonsynonymous mutation counts, determined by whole-exome sequencing of tumor tissue, were related to TCR repertoire features. In the raw uncorrected reads, each unique combination of TCR and UMI appeared more than ten times on average. In non-small cell lung cancer, the study quantitatively compared TCR alpha and beta repertoires across several tumor regions, matched nontumor lung, and blood. Beyond this particular receptor, the publication reports: Confirming at a functional level the hypothesis that regional TCRs recognize regional mutations was considered to require additional single-cell paired TCR alpha and beta sequencing. TCR-seq was estimated to cover only approximately 7% of tumor T cells for alpha chains and roughly 12% for beta chains. Counts of ubiquitous and regional expanded TCRs correlated with counts of ubiquitous and regional nonsynonymous mutations, respectively. The tumor nonsynonymous mutation count correlated with the number of expanded alpha and beta TCRs within the tumor.

The library was obtained by 5' RACE. Reads for this sample came from a NextSeq 500. The TCR library protocol attached a unique molecular identifier to each TCR cDNA molecule to allow correction of PCR and sequencing errors. The original methods were these. Decombinator tools were used for TCR identification, UMI-based error correction and CDR3 extraction. TCRs above a frequency of 2 per 1,000, corresponding to the top 1% of the tumor frequency distribution, were defined as expanded. Expanded tumor TCRs statistically deemed absent (corrected P<0.05) from at least one tumor region were classed as regional, and all other expanded tumor TCRs were classed as ubiquitous. Rényi diversity was computed with the R vegan package after subsampling each repertoire 100 times to 5,000 TCRs. CDR3 similarity networks were built from amino acid triplet string-kernel similarity, connecting CDR3s with pairwise similarity above 0.82. Using fastp trimming at Q25 and MiXCR clonotype assembly, TCRdb reanalyzed the public sequencing data and kept in-frame beta chains. Records with the same CDR3 protein are collapsed into one entry carrying the most frequent genes and DNA. TCRdb, not the authors, supplied the V and J calls. This sample gives 20,000 to 25,000 distinct CDR3 sequences in total; around 15% of them show up just once. The ten top clones hold about 30% of the sample.

From the cysteine up to the phenylalanine, the CDR3 has a length of 14 residues. Left in the record is the CDR3 DNA by itself, 42 bases read in frame from the first base. CDR1 and CDR2 are read off the germline V gene as SGHAT and FQNNGV. A distance of 5 bases separates the germline ends of V and J, which lose 1 base and 4 bases respectively. The time point label on this specimen signifies: sample taken at primary tumor resection. Donors were about 70 patients with early-stage, untreated non-small cell lung cancer from the lung TRACERx cohort. TCR sequencing used whole RNA extracted from tumor and nontumor lung tissue, or from cryopreserved PBMC samples, without cell sorting. Only patients with enough RNA available from two or more tumor regions were chosen for TCR sequencing. Before being selected, tumor and adjacent nontumor lung specimens were reviewed by a lung pathologist. A note on this clonotype: Which antigen it targets is not known. The record has no base qualities; no much larger clone is one base away.

Sequenced material: lung tumor tissue, taken at surgery. The rearrangement joined TRBV11-2 to TRBJ2-6, with no confident D gene call. The TCR comes from a female donor with early-stage non-small cell lung cancer. The CDR3 reads as follows: CASSLVLGANVLTF. The DNA reads TGTGCCAGCAGCTTAGTCTTGGGGGCCAACGTCCTGACTTTC. Full variable domain (CDR3 extended with the reference TRBV11-2 and TRBJ2-6 proteins): EAGVAQSPRYKIIEKRQSVAFWCNPISGHATLYWYQQILGQGPKLLIQFQNNGVVDDSQLPKDRFSAERLKGVDSTLKIQPAKLEDSAVYLCASSLVLGANVLTFGAGSRLTVL.